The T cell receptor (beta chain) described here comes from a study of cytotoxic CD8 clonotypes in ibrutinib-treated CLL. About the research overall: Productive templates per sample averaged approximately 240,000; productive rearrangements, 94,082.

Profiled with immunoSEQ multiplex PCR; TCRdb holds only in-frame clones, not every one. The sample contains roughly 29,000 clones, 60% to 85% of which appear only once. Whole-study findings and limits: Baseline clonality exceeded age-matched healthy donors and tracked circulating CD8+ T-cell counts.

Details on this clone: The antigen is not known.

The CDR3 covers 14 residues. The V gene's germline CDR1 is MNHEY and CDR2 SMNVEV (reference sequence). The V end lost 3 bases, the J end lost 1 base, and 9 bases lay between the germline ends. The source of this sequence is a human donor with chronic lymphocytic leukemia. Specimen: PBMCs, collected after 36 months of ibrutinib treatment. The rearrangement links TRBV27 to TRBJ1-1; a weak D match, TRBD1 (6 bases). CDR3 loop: CASSFGGGNTEAFF. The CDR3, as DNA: TGTGCCAGCAGTTTCGGAGGGGGGAACACTGAAGCTTTCTTT.